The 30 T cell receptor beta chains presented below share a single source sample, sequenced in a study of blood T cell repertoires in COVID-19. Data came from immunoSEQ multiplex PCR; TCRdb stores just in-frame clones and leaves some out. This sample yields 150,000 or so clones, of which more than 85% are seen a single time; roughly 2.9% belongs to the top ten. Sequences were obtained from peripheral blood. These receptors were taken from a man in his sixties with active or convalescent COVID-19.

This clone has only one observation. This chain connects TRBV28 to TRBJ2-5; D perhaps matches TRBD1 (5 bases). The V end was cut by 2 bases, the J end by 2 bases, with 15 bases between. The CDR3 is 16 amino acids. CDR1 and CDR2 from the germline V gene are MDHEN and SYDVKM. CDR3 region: CASSLLGVVWQETQYF. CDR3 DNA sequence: TGTGCCAGCAGTTTACTAGGGGTTGTATGGCAAGAGACCCAGTACTTC.

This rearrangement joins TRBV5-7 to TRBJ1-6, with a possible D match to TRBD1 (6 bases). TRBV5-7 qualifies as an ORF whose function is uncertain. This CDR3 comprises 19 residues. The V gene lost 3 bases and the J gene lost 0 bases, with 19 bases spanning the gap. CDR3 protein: CASSSSYRQAHSYNSPLHF. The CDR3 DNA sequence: TGTGCCAGCAGCTCCTCCTATAGACAGGCCCACTCCTATAATTCACCCCTCCACTTT.

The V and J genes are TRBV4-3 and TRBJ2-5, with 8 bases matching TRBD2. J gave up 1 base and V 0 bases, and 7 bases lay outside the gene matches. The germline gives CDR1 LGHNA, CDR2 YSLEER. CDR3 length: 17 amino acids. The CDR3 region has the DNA TGCGCCAGCAGCCAAGAGAGGGGCGGGGGGAGCCAAGAGACCCAGTACTTC. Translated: CASSQERGGGSQETQYF.

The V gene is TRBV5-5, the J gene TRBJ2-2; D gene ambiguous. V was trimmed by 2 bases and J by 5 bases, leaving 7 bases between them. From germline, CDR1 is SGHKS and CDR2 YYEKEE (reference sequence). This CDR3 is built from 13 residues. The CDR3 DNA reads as TGTGCCAGCAGCTTTGGGCAGACCGGGGAGCTGTTTTTT. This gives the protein CASSFGQTGELFF.

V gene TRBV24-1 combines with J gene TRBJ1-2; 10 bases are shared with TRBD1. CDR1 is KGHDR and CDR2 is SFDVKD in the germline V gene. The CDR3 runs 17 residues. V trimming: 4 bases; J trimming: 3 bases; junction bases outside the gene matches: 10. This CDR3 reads CATSEGGQGGRDYGYTF. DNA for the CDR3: TGTGCCACCAGTGAGGGTGGACAGGGGGGACGGGACTATGGCTACACCTTC.

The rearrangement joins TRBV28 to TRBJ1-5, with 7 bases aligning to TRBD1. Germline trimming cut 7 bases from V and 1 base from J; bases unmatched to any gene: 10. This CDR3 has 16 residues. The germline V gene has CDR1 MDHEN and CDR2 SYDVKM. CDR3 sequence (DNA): TGTGCCAGCAAAACTAGGGGGCGCCGAAGCAATCAGCCCCAGCATTTT. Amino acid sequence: CASKTRGRRSNQPQHF.

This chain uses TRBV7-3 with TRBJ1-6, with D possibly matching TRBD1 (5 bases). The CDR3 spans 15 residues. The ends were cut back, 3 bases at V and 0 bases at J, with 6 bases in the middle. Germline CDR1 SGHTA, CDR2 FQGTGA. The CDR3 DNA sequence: TGTGCCAGCAGCTTGGGACTCTCCTATAATTCACCCCTCCACTTT. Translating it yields CASSLGLSYNSPLHF.

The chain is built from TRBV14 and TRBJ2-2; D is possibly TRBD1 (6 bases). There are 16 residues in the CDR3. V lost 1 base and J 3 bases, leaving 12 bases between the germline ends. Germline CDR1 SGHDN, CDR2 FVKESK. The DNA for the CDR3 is TGTGCCAGCAGCCAAGTGGGGGCACGGGACACCGGGGAGCTGTTTTTT. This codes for CASSQVGARDTGELFF.

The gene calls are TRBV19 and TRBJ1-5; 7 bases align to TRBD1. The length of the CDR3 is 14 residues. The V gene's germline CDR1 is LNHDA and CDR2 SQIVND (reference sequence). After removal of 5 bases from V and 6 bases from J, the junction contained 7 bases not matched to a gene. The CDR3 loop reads CASSVQGSGQPQHF. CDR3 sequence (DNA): TGTGCCAGTAGTGTACAGGGGTCGGGTCAGCCCCAGCATTTT.

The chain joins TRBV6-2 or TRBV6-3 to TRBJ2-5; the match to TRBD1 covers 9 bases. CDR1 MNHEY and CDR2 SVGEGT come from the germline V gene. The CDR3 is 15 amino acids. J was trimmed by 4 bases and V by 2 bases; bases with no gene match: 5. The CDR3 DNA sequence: TGTGCCAGCAGTTACGCGGGACAGGGAAGAGAGACCCAGTACTTC. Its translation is CASSYAGQGRETQYF.

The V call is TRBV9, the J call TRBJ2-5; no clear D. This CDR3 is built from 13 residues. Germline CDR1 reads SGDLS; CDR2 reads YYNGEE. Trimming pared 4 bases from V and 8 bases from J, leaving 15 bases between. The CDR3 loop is CASSNHPTGTQYF. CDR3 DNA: TGTGCCAGCAGCAACCACCCCACCGGTACCCAGTACTTC.

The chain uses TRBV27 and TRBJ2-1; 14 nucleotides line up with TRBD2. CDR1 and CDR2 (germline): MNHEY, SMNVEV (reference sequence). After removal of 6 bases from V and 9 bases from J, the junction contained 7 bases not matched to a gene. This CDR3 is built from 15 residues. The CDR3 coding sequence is TGTGCCAGCAGGCCGGGACTAGCGGGAGCCGGTGAGCAGTTCTTC. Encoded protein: CASRPGLAGAGEQFF.

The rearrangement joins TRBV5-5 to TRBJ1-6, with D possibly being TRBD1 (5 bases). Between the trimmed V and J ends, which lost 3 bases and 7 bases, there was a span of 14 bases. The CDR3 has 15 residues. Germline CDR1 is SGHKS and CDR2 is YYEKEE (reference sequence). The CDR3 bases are TGTGCCAGCAGCTGGCTGGACATGCAGAATTCACCCCTCCACTTT. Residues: CASSWLDMQNSPLHF.

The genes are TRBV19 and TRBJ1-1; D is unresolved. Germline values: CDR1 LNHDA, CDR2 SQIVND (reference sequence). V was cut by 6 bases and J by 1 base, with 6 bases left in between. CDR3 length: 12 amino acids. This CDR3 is CASSRWNTEAFF. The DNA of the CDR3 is TGTGCCAGTAGCCGGTGGAACACTGAAGCTTTCTTT.

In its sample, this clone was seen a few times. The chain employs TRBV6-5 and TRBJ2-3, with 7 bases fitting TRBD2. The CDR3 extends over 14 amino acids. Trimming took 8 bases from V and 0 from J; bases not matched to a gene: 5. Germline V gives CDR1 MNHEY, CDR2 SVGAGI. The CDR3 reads CASSWGGSTDTQYF. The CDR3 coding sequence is TGTGCCAGCTCCTGGGGGGGTAGCACAGATACGCAGTATTTT.

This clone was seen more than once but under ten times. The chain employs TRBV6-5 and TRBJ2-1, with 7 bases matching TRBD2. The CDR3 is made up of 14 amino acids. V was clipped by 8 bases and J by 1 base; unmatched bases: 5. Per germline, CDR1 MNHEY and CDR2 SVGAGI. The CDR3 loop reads CASWSGASYNEQFF. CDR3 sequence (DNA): TGTGCCAGCTGGAGCGGGGCTTCCTACAATGAGCAGTTCTTC.

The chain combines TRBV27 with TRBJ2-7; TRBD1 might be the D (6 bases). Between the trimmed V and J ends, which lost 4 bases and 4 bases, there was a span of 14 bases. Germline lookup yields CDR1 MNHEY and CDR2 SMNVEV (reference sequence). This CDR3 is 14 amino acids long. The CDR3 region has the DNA TGTGCCAGCAGTTCCTCACAGGGATCGTACGAGCAGTACTTC. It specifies CASSSSQGSYEQYF.

DNA of the CDR3: TGTGCCAGCAGCCAAGATCAGCTGCGGGACTACGAGCAGTACTTC. Translating gives CASSQDQLRDYEQYF. This rearrangement joins TRBV3-1 (or the pseudogene TRBV3-2) to TRBJ2-7; D is possibly TRBD2 (6 bases). Germline V CDR1 and CDR2: LGHDT, YNNKEL (reference sequence). The CDR3 contains 15 residues. Trimming removed 0 bases at V and 3 bases at J, with 12 bases between.

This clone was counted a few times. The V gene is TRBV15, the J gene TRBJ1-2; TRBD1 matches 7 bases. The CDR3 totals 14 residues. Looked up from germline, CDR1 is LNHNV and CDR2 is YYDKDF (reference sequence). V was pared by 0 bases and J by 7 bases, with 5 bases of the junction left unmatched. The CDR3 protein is CATSREGGAFGYTF. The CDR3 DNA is TGTGCCACCAGCAGAGAAGGGGGCGCGTTTGGCTACACCTTC.

In nucleotides, the CDR3 is TGTGCCAGCAGTGGACTAGCGACCCGTGGAGTGGGGGAGCTGTTTTTT. Translation gives CASSGLATRGVGELFF. This chain joins TRBV25-1 and TRBJ2-2, with 8 bases fitting TRBD2. Germline loops: CDR1 MGHDK, CDR2 SYGVNS. The CDR3 sequence is 16 residues long. The J segment lost 8 bases and the V segment lost 4 bases, leaving 12 bases of the junction unmatched. Full variable domain (rest looked up from reference TRBV25-1 and TRBJ2-2): EADIYQTPRYLVIGTGKKITLECSQTMGHDKMYWYQQDPGMELHLIHYSYGVNSTEKGDLSSESTVSRIRTEHFPLTLESARPSHTSQYLCASSGLATRGVGELFFGEGSRLTVL.

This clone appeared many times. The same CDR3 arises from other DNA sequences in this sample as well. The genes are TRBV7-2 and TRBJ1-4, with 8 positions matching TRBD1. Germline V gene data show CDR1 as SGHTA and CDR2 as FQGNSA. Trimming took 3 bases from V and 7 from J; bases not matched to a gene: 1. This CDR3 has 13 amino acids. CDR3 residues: CASSFTGGEKLFF. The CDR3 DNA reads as TGTGCCAGCAGCTTCACAGGGGGTGAAAAACTGTTTTTT.

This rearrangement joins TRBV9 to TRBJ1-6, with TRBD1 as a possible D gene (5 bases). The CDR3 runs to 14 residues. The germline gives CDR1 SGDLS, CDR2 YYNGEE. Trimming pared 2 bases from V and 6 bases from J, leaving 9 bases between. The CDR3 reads CASSVSGGNSPLHF. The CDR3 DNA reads TGTGCCAGCAGCGTCTCGGGGGGTAATTCACCCCTCCACTTT.

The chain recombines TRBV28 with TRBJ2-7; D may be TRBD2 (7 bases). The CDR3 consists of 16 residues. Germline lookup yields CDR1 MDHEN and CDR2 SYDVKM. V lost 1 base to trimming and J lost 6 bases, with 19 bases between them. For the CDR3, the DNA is TGTGCCAGCAGTTTATATGGGGGGGACAAGCCCTCCGAGCAGTACTTC. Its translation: CASSLYGGDKPSEQYF.

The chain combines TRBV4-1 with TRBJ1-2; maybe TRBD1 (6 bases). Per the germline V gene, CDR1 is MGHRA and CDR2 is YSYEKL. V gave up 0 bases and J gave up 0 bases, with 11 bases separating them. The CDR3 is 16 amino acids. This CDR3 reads CASSQDRYRANYGYTF. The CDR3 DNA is TGCGCCAGCAGCCAAGATAGATACAGGGCTAACTATGGCTACACCTTC.

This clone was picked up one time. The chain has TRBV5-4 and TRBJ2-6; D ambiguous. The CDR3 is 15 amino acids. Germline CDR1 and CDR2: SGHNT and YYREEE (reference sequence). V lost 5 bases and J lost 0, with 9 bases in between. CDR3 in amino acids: CASSPHTSGANVLTF. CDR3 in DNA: TGTGCCAGCAGTCCACACACCTCTGGGGCCAACGTCCTGACTTTC. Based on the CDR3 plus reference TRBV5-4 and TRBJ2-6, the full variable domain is ETGVTQSPTHLIKTRGQQVTLRCSSQSGHNTVSWYQQALGQGPQFIFQYYREEENGRGNFPPRFSGLQFPNYSSELNVNALELDDSALYLCASSPHTSGANVLTFGAGSRLTVL.

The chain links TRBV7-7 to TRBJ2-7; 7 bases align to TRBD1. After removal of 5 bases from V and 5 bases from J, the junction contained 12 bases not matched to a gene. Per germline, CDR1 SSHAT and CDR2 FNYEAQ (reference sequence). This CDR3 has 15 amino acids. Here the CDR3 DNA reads TGTGCCAGCAGCCATACTCTTCGACAGGGCCACGAGCAGTACTTC. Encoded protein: CASSHTLRQGHEQYF.

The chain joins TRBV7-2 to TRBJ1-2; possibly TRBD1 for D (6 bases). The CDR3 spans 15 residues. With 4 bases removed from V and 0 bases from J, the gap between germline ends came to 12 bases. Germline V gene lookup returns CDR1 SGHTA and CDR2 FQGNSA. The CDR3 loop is CASSSPGQANYGYTF. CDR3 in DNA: TGTGCCAGCAGCTCCCCGGGACAAGCTAACTATGGCTACACCTTC.

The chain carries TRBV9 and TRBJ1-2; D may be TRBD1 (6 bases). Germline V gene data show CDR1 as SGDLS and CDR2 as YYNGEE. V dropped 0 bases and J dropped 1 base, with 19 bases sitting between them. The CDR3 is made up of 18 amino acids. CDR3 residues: CASSVGVGGAGNNYGYTF. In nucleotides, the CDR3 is TGTGCCAGCAGCGTAGGGGTAGGGGGTGCAGGGAATAACTATGGCTACACCTTC.

CDR3 sequence: CASRSQGPLSNQPQHF. CDR3 DNA: TGTGCCAGCAGAAGTCAGGGCCCGTTAAGCAATCAGCCCCAGCATTTT. The chain employs TRBV27 and TRBJ1-5; TRBD1 might be the D (5 bases). The V gene's germline CDR1 is MNHEY and CDR2 SMNVEV (reference sequence). The CDR3 extends over 16 amino acids. Between the trimmed V and J ends, which lost 6 bases and 1 base, there was a span of 16 bases.

The CDR3 DNA reads TGTGCCAGCAGCCGACTAGCGGGAGATCCCACAGATACGCAGTATTTT. Its protein product is CASSRLAGDPTDTQYF. The V and J genes are TRBV4-2 and TRBJ2-3, with 12 bases lining up with TRBD2. The CDR3 has 16 residues. CDR1 is LGHNA and CDR2 is YNFKEQ in the germline V gene. Trimming removed 4 bases from V and 2 bases from J; junction bases left unmatched: 4.